The sequence of this TCR beta chain was determined in a study of OX40 agonist ivuxolimab in advanced cancers. A note on the overall study: Ivuxolimab was an agonistic, fully human IgG2 monoclonal antibody directed against OX40 (CD134), a costimulatory receptor. Intravenous ivuxolimab was administered to patients every 2 weeks at six dose levels: 0.01, 0.1, 0.3, 1.5, 3 and 10 mg/kg. The purpose of peripheral TCRbeta sequencing was to test whether ivuxolimab changed TCR sequence diversity and led to clonal T-cell expansion. Partial responses occurred in three dose-escalation patients, of whom one had hepatocellular carcinoma and two had cutaneous melanoma. The dose-escalation cohort was 82.7% male with a mean age of about 60 years, ranging from 23 to 79. Of the 50 to 55 patients in dose escalation, some 20 had hepatocellular carcinoma, some 15 had melanoma, 9 had renal cell carcinoma and 9 had head and neck cancer. The paper covers the monotherapy dose-escalation part of the phase I ivuxolimab trial, which included N = 52 patients. Prior anti-PD-1, anti-PD-L1 or anti-CTLA-4 therapy was permitted, and checkpoint inhibitors had been received by approximately 39% of dose-escalation patients. The research as a whole found: Partial responders in the 0.1-3.0 mg/kg groups had among the lowest normalized peripheral clonal expansion, especially among CD8+ T cells. At doses of 0.1 to 3.0 mg/kg, clonal expansion of both CD4+ and CD8+ blood T cells was observed from baseline to week 6. On average, CD8+ T cells showed more expanded clones than CD4+ T cells after ivuxolimab. Which antigens the clonally expanded peripheral T cells were specific for was not determined. Low levels of normalized T-cell clonal expansion were also seen in some nonresponding patients.

CDR1 MNHEY and CDR2 SMNVEV are derived from the germline V gene (reference sequence). The CDR3 holds 19 amino acids from the cysteine to the phenylalanine. The kept DNA is CDR3 alone, 57 bases in frame from the first base. On this clone itself: Its recognized antigen is unknown. No base-level quality is on record; no much larger clone is a single base apart.

Patients with a history of autoimmune disease or receiving systemic immunosuppression were excluded from the trial. In every dose cohort, peripheral blood was drawn for TCR sequencing at baseline, cycle 4 day 1, and cycle 7 day 1. Samples came from an open-label, multicenter, first-in-human phase I dose-escalation trial of ivuxolimab. Adults with locally advanced or metastatic melanoma, renal cell carcinoma, hepatocellular carcinoma or head and neck squamous cell carcinoma were enrolled in the trial. Before TCR sequencing, CD4+ and CD8+ T cells were separately sorted from peripheral blood. To sequence the TCRbeta CDR3 region, genomic DNA was isolated from the sorted cells. The immunoSEQ Assay was used to sequence the TCRbeta CDR3 regions. TCRdb retrieved this table from immuneACCESS and kept in-frame rearrangements only. Not all clones are present; in checked studies, unresolved V genes account for under half, and no reason is known for the remainder. The sample table lists 90,000 to 120,000 clones, more than 85% of them with a count of one. Jointly, the top ten make up 1.2% of the sample.

Rearrangement joined TRBV27 to TRBJ2-5, and 9 bases in between align with TRBD1. The end of the DNA is better explained by TRBJ2-7, so the J call may be wrong. This clonotype was obtained from an adult with an advanced solid tumor such as melanoma, head and neck, liver or kidney cancer. Sample: CD4+ or CD8+ T cells sorted from blood, taken in a trial of the OX40 agonist ivuxolimab. The bases are TGTGCCAGCAGGGCTTTCGGTACAGGGGGCACGACAAGCTCCTACGAGCAGTACTTC. It encodes CASRAFGTGGTTSSYEQYF.